This T cell receptor (beta chain) was identified during a study of identical twins. TCRdb reprocessed the 5' RACE reads with MiXCR, giving one entry per CDR3 protein. The sample has 310,000 or so distinct CDR3 sequences, 8.5% to 9.5% seen once. The CDR3 has 12 amino acids. From germline, CDR1 is ENHRY and CDR2 SYGVKD. Trimming removed 2 bases at V and 5 bases at J, with 3 bases between. This clonotype was seen at least ten times. The same specimen was also included in a second study, on yellow fever vaccine responses in identical twins.

Sequenced sample: CD8+ T cells sorted from blood. The rearrangement uses TRBV10-3 and TRBJ2-2; unclear D gene. The clonotype comes from a young woman in good health. The CDR3 DNA sequence: TGTGCCATCAGTGAGGGGACCGGGGAGCTGTTTTTT. Encoded protein: CAISEGTGELFF.